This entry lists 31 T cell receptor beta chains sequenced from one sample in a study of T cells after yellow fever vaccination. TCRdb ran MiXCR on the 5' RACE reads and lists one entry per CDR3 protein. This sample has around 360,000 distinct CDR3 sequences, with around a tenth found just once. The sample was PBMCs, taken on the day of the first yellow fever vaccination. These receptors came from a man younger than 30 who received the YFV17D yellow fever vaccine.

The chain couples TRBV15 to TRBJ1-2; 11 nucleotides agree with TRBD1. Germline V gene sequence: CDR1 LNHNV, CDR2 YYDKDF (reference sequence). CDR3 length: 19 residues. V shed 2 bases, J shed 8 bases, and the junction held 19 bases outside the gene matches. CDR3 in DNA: TGTGCCACCAGCAGATTTAGCTTCTTGGGACAGGGGGTAGGTGAGGGCTACACCTTC. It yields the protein CATSRFSFLGQGVGEGYTF.

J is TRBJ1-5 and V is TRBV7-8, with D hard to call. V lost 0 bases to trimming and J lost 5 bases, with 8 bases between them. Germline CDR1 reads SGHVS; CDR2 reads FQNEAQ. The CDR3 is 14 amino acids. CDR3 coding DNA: TGTGCCAGCAGCTTAGCGGTCATATATCAGCCCCAGCATTTT. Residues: CASSLAVIYQPQHF.

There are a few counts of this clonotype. In DNA, the CDR3 is TGCGCCAGCAGCTTGGCTTGGAGGGGAACCCAAGAGACCCAGTACTTC. It codes for CASSLAWRGTQETQYF. The V call is TRBV5-1, the J call TRBJ2-5, with TRBD2 as a possible D gene (6 bases). Germline-derived CDR1 and CDR2 are SGHRS and YFSETQ. The CDR3 loop spans 16 amino acids. The germline V and J ends were trimmed by 0 bases and 1 base, with 13 bases remaining between them. Complete variable domain (other parts from reference TRBV5-1 and TRBJ2-5): KAGVTQTPRYLIKTRGQQVTLSCSPISGHRSVSWYQQTPGQGLQFLFEYFSETQRNKGNFPGRFSGRQFSNSRSEMNVSTLELGDSALYLCASSLAWRGTQETQYFGPGTRLLVL.

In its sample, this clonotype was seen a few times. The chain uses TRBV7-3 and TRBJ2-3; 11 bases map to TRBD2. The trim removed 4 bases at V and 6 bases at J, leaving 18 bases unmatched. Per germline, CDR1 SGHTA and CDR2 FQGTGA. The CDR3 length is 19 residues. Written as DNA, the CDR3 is TGTGCCAGCAGCTCCTTAGCGGGGGGGCGTTTCTTTCGCAGGGATACGCAGTATTTT. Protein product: CASSSLAGGRFFRRDTQYF.

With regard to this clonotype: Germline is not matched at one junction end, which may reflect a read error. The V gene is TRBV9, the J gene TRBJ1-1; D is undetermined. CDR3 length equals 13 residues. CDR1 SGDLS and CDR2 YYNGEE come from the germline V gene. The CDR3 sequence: CAGSASSRPEASF. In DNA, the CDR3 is TGTGCCGGCAGCGCTTCCTCCCGCCCTGAAGCTTCCTTT.

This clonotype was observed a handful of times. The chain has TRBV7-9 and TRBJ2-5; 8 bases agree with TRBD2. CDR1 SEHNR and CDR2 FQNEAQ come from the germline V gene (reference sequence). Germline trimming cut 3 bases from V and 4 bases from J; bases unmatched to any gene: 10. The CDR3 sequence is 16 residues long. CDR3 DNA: TGTGCCAGCAGCTTTTGGTTAGCGGGGTCGGGAGAGACCCAGTACTTC. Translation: CASSFWLAGSGETQYF.

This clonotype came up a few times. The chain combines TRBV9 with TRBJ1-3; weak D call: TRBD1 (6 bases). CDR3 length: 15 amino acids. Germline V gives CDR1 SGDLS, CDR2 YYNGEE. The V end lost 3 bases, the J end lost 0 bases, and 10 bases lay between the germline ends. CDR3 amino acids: CASSAQGLSGNTIYF. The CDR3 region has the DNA TGTGCCAGCAGCGCACAGGGCCTCTCTGGAAACACCATATATTTT. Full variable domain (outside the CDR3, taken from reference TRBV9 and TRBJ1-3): DSGVTQTPKHLITATGQRVTLRCSPRSGDLSVYWYQQSLDQGLQFLIQYYNGEERAKGNILERFSAQQFPDLHSELNLSSLELGDSALYFCASSAQGLSGNTIYFGEGSWLTVV.

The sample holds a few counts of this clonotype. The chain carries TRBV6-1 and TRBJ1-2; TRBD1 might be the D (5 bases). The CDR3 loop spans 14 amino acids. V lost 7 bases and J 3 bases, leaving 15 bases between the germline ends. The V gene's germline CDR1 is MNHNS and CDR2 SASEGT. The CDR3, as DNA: TGTGCCAGCATGGGGCGGAGGCCCGACTATGGCTACACCTTC. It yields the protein CASMGRRPDYGYTF.

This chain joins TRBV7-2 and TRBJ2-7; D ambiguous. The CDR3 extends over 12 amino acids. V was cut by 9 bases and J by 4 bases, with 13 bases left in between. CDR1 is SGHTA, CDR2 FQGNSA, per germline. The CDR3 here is CASTSTDYEQYF. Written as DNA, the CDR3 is TGTGCCAGTACGAGTACAGATTACGAGCAGTACTTC.

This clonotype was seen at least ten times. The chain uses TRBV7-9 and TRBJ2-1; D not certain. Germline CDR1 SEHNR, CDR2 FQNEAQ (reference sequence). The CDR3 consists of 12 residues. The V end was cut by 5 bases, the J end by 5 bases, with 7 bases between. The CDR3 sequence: CASSPDNNEQFF. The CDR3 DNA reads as TGTGCCAGCAGCCCTGACAACAATGAGCAGTTCTTC.

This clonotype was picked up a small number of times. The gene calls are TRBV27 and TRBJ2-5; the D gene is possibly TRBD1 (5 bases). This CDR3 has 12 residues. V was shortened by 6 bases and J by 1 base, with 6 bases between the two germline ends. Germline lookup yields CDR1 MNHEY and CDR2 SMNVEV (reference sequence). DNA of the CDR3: TGTGCCAGCAGAGGGGTCCAAGAGACCCAGTACTTC. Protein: CASRGVQETQYF.

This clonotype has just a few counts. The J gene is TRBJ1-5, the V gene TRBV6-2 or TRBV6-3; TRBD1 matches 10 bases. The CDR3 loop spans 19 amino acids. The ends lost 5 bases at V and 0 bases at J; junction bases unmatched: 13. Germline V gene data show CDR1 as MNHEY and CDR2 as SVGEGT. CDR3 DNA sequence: TGTGCCAGCAGTACCACGCGGGACAGGGGCTACTATAGCAATCAGCCCCAGCATTTT. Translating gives CASSTTRDRGYYSNQPQHF.

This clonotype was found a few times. The DNA of the CDR3 is TGTGCCAGCAGTTACCAGAACTATGGCTACACCTTC. This encodes CASSYQNYGYTF. The chain couples TRBV6-2 or TRBV6-3 to TRBJ1-2; D gene ambiguous. CDR1 and CDR2 (germline): MNHEY, SVGEGT. The CDR3 length is 12 residues. The V gene lost 2 bases and the J gene lost 2 bases, with 3 bases spanning the gap.

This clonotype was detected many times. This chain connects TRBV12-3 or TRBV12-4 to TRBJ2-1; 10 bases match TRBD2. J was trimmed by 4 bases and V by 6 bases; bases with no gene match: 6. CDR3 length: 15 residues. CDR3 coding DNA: TGTGCCAGCAGAAACCTAGCGGGGGTTTACAATGAGCAGTTCTTC. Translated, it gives CASRNLAGVYNEQFF.

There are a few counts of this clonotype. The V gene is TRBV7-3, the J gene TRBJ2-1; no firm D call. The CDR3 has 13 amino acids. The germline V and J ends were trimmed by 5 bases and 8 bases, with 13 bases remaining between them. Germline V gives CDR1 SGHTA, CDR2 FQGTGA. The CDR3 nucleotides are TGTGCCAGCAGCCTAAATCCTAGTGATGAGCAGTTCTTC. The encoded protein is CASSLNPSDEQFF.

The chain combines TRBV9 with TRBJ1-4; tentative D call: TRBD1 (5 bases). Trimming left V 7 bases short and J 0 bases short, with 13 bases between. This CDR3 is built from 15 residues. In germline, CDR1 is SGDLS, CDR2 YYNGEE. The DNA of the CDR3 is TGTGCCAGCGCCGTCGGGGGGGCAACTAATGAAAAACTGTTTTTT. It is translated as CASAVGGATNEKLFF.

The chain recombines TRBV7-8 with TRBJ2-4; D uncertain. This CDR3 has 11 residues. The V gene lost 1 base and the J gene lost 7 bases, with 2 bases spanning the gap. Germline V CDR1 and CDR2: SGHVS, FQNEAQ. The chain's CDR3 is CASSLGNIQYF. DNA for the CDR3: TGTGCCAGCAGCTTAGGGAACATTCAGTACTTC.

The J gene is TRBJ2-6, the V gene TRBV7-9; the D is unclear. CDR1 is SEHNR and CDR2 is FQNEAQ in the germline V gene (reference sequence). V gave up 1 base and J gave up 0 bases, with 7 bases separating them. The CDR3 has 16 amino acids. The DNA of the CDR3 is TGTGCCAGCAGCTTAGGACAACACTCTGGGGCCAACGTCCTGACTTTC. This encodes CASSLGQHSGANVLTF.

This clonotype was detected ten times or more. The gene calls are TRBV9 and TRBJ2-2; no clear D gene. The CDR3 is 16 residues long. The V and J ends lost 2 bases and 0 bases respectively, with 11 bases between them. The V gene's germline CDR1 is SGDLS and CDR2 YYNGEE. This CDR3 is CASSVGSNANTGELFF. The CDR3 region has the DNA TGTGCCAGCAGCGTTGGCAGTAACGCGAACACCGGGGAGCTGTTTTTT.

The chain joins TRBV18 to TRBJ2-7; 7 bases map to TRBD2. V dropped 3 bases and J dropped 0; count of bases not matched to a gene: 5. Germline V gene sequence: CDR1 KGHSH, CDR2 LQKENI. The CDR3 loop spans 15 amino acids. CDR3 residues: CASSPGGGSSYEQYF. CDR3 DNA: TGTGCCAGCTCACCTGGCGGGGGTAGCTCCTACGAGCAGTACTTC.

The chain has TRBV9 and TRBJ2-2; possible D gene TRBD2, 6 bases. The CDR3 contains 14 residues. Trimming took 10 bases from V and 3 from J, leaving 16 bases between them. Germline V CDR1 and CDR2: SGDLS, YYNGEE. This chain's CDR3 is CAGLGEADTGELFF. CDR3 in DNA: TGTGCCGGCTTGGGGGAGGCGGACACCGGGGAGCTGTTTTTT.

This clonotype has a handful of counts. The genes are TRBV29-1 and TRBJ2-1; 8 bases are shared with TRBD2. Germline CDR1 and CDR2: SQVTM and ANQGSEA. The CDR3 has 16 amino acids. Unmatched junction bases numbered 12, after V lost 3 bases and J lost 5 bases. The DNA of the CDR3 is TGCAGCGTTGAGTCGGGGGGGTGGCGAGCGAACAATGAGCAGTTCTTC. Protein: CSVESGGWRANNEQFF.

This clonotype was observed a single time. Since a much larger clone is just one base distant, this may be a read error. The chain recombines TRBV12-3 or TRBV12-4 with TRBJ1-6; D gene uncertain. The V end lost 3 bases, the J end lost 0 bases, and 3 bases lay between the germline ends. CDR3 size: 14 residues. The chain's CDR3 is CASSFSSYNSPLHF. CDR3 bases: TGTGCCAGCAGTTTCAGCTCCTATAATTCACCCCTCCACTTT.

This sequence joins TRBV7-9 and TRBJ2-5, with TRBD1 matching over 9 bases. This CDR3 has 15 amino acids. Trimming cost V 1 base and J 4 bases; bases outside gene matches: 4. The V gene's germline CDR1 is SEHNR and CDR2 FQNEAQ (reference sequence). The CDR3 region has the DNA TGTGCCAGCAGCTTAGGCGGGACAGGGATAGAGACCCAGTACTTC. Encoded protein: CASSLGGTGIETQYF. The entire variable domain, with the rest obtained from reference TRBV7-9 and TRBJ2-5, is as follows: DTGVSQNPRHKITKRGQNVTFRCDPISEHNRLYWYRQTLGQGPEFLTYFQNEAQLEKSRLLSDRFSAERPKGSFSTLEIQRTEQGDSAMYLCASSLGGTGIETQYFGPGTRLLVL.

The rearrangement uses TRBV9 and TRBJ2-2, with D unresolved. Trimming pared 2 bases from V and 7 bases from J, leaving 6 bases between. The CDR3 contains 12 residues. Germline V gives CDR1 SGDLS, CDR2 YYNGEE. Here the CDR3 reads CASSVDSGELFF. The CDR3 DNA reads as TGTGCCAGCAGCGTGGATAGCGGGGAGCTGTTTTTT.

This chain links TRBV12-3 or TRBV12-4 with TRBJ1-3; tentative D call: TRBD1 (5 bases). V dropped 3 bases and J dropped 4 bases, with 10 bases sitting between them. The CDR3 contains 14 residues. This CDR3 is CASSFNRDGNTIYF. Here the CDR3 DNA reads TGTGCCAGCAGTTTCAACCGGGACGGAAACACCATATATTTT.

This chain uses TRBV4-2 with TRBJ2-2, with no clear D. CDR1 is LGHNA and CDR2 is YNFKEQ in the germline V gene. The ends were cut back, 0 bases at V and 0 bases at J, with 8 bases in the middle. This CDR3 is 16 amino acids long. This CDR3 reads CASSQDPGANTGELFF. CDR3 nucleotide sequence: TGTGCCAGCAGCCAAGATCCTGGAGCGAACACCGGGGAGCTGTTTTTT.

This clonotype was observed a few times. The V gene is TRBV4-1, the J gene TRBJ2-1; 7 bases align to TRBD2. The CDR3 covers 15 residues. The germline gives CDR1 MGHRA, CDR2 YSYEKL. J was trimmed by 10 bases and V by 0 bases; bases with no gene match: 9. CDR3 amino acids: CASSQEGGAGWEQFF. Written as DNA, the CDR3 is TGCGCCAGCAGCCAAGAGGGAGGGGCTGGGTGGGAGCAGTTCTTC.

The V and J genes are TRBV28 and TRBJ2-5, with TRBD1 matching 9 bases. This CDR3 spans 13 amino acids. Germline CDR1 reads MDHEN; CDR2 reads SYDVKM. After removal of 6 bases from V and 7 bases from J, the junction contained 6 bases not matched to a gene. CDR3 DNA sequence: TGTGCCAGCAGATTGGGACAGGGAGGGACCCAGTACTTC. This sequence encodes CASRLGQGGTQYF. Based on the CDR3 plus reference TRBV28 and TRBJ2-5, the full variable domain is DVKVTQSSRYLVKRTGEKVFLECVQDMDHENMFWYRQDPGLGLRLIYFSYDVKMKEKGDIPEGYSVSREKKERFSLILESASTNQTSMYLCASRLGQGGTQYFGPGTRLLVL.

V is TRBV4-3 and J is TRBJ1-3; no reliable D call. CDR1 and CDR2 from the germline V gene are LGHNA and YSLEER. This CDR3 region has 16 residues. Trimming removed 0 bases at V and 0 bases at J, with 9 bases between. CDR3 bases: TGCGCCAGCAGCCAAGACAGCCCTGTCTCTGGAAACACCATATATTTT. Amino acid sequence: CASSQDSPVSGNTIYF.

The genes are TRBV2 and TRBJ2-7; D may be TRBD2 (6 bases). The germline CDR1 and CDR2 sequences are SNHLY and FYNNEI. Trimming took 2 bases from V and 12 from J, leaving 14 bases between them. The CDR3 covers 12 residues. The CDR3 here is CASSERSGTGYV. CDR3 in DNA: TGTGCCAGCAGTGAACGCTCCGGGACTGGGTACGTC.